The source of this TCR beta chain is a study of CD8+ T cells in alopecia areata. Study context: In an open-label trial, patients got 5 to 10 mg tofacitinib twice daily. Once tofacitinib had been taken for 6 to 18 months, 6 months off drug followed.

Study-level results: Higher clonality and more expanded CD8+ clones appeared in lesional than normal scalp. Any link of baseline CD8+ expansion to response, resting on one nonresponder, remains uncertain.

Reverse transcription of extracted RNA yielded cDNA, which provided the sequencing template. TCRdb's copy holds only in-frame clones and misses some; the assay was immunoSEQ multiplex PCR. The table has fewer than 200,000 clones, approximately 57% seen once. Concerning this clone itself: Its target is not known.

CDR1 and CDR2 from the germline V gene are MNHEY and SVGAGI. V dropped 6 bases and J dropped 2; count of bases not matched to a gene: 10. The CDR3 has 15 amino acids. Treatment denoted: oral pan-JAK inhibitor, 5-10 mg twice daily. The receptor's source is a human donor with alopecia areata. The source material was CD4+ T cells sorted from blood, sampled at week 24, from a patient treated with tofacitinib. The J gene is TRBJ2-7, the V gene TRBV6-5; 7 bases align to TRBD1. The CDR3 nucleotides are TGTGCCAGCAGGAAACAACAGGGGTCCCCCTACGAGCAGTACTTC. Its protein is CASRKQQGSPYEQYF.